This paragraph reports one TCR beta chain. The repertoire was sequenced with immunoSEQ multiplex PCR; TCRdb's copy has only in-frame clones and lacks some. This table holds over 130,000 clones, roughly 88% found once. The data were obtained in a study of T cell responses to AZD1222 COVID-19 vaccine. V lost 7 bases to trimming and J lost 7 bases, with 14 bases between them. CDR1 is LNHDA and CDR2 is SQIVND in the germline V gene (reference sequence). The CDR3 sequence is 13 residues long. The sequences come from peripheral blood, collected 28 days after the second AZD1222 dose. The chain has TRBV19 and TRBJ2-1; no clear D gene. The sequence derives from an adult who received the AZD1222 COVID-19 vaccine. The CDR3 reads CASTKAGRNEQFF. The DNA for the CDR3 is TGTGCCAGTACAAAGGCAGGTAGGAATGAGCAGTTCTTC. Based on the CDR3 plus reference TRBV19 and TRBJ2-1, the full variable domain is DGGITQSPKYLFRKEGQNVTLSCEQNLNHDAMYWYRQDPGQGLRLIYYSQIVNDFQKGDIAEGYSVSREKKESFPLTVTSAQKNPTAFYLCASTKAGRNEQFFGPGTRLTVL.